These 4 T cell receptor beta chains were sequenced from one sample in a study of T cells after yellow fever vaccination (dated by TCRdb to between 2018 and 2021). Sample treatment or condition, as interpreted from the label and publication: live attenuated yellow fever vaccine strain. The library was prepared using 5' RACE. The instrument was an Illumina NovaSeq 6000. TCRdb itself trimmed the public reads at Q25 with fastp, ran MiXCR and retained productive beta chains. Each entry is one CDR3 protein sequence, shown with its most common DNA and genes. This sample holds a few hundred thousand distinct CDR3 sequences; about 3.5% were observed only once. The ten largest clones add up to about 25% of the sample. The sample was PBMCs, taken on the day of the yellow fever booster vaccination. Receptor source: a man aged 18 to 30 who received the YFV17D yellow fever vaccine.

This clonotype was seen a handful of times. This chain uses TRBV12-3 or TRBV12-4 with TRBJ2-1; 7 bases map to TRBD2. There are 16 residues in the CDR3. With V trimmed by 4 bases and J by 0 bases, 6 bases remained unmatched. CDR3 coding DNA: TGTGCCAGCAGTTGGGGACTACTGAGCTCCTACAATGAGCAGTTCTTC. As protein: CASSWGLLSSYNEQFF.

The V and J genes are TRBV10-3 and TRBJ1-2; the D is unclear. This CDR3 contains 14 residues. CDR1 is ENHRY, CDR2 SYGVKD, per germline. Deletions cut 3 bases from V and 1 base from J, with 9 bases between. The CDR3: CAISEVGYNYGYTF. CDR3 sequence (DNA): TGTGCCATCAGTGAAGTGGGCTATAACTATGGCTACACCTTC.

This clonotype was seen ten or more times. CDR3 nucleotide sequence: TGCGCCAGCACTGATATGACAGACAGGAATTCACCCCTCCACTTT. Translated, it gives CASTDMTDRNSPLHF. This chain uses TRBV5-1 with TRBJ1-6; a weak D match, TRBD1 (6 bases). The CDR3 loop spans 15 amino acids. V dropped 6 bases and J dropped 7 bases, with 17 bases sitting between them. Germline lookup yields CDR1 SGHRS and CDR2 YFSETQ.

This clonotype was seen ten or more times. The CDR3 DNA sequence: TGTGCCAGCAGTGACCAGGGACAGTCACCCCTCCACTTT. Amino acid sequence: CASSDQGQSPLHF. V and J are TRBV12-3 or TRBV12-4 and TRBJ1-6, with 7 bases identical to TRBD1. The V segment lost 5 bases and the J segment 10 bases; nucleotides outside the gene matches: 5. The CDR3 contains 13 residues.